A single sample gave rise to the 17 T cell receptor beta chains below, sequenced in a study of human T cells and chemical hapten exposure. TCRdb fed the RACE reads into MiXCR, producing one record per CDR3 protein. The table lists over 85,000 distinct CDR3 sequences, 7% to 10% of them singletons. Time point specified: patch test 2, 6 weeks after DPC sensitization. Treatment indicated: therapeutic diphenylcyclopropenone sensitization with weekly scalp DPC. The sequencing here drew on whole blood, taken in connection with sensitization to the hapten diphenylcyclopropenone (DPC). These receptors were collected from a woman in her 40s with alopecia areata. Some clones in this sample may be carry-over from other donors' samples.

At least ten counts were recorded for this clonotype. The V and J genes are TRBV7-8 and TRBJ2-7, with a weak D call TRBD2 (5 bases). In germline, CDR1 is SGHVS, CDR2 FQNEAQ. This CDR3 contains 12 residues. Trimming shortened V by 4 bases and J by 7 bases, and 11 bases separated the two germline ends. The CDR3 DNA sequence: TGTGCCAGCAGCTCGGACTCACGGGAGCAGTACTTC. This codes for CASSSDSREQYF.

The chain is built from TRBV5-1 and TRBJ2-3; D call uncertain. The CDR3 extends over 12 amino acids. Germline loops: CDR1 SGHRS, CDR2 YFSETQ. V lost 2 bases to trimming and J lost 6 bases, with 7 bases between them. The CDR3 region has the DNA TGCGCCAGCAGCTTCTCTTCTGATACGCAGTATTTT. Translated: CASSFSSDTQYF.

The rearrangement uses TRBV3-1 and TRBJ2-2, with D possibly called TRBD1 or TRBD2 (5 bases each). Germline lookup yields CDR1 LGHDT and CDR2 YNNKEL (reference sequence). This CDR3 comprises 15 residues. Trimming stripped 4 bases from V and 6 bases from J, with 15 bases between. The CDR3 sequence: CASSLKALGAGELFF. The CDR3 nucleotides read TGTGCCAGCAGCCTCAAAGCCCTGGGGGCCGGGGAGCTGTTTTTT.

This CDR3 is CASSPGDLYNEQFF. Here the CDR3 DNA reads TGTGCCAGCTCACCAGGAGACTTATACAATGAGCAGTTCTTC. The J gene is TRBJ2-1, the V gene TRBV18, with unresolved D. Germline CDR1 and CDR2: KGHSH and LQKENI. The ends were cut back, 2 bases at V and 4 bases at J, with 9 bases in the middle. CDR3 length: 14 amino acids.

The gene calls are TRBV28 and TRBJ2-1; 8 bases line up with TRBD2. Per the germline V gene, CDR1 is MDHEN and CDR2 is SYDVKM. J gave up 4 bases and V 8 bases, and 7 bases lay outside the gene matches. The CDR3 spans 14 residues. The CDR3 protein is CASLSGTNYNEQFF. CDR3 DNA sequence: TGTGCCAGCCTTAGCGGGACCAATTACAATGAGCAGTTCTTC.

The table lists this clonotype with many counts. The V call is TRBV30, the J call TRBJ2-2; 13 bases align to TRBD2. The CDR3 is 18 residues long. The trim removed 1 base at V and 5 bases at J, leaving 10 bases unmatched. Looked up from germline, CDR1 is GTSNPN and CDR2 is SVGIG (reference sequence). The chain's CDR3 is CAWSELAGGIRTTGELFF. In DNA form, the CDR3 reads TGTGCCTGGAGTGAACTAGCGGGAGGGATCCGAACGACCGGGGAGCTGTTTTTT.

This clonotype was counted ten times or more. J is TRBJ2-4 and V is TRBV20-1; unclear D gene. Germline V gene sequence: CDR1 DFQATT, CDR2 SNEGSKA (reference sequence). The CDR3 length is 15 residues. Trimming removed 0 bases at V and 2 bases at J, with 11 bases between. The CDR3 coding sequence is TGCAGTGCTAGAGATGACAAGCAGCCCAAAAACATTCAGTACTTC. Its translation: CSARDDKQPKNIQYF.

The chain has TRBV28 and TRBJ2-7; a possible D gene is TRBD2 (6 bases). The V gene's germline CDR1 is MDHEN and CDR2 SYDVKM. This CDR3 is built from 13 residues. Trimming removed 2 bases from V and 2 bases from J, with 7 bases in between. The CDR3 DNA follows: TGTGCCAGCAGTTTACCGGGGGCCTACGAGCAGTACTTC. Its translation is CASSLPGAYEQYF.

This chain links TRBV27 with TRBJ1-3; D gene ambiguous. CDR3 length: 13 residues. Germline assignment: CDR1 MNHEY and CDR2 SMNVEV (reference sequence). V shed 6 bases and J shed 2 bases, with 8 bases lying between them. The CDR3 DNA follows: TGTGCCAGCAGGGGGTCCCCTGGAAACACCATATATTTT. Translating it yields CASRGSPGNTIYF.

This clonotype was found a few times. This sequence joins TRBV12-3 or TRBV12-4 and TRBJ2-7; a weak D match, TRBD1 (5 bases). This CDR3 spans 15 amino acids. The V end lost 1 base, the J end lost 3 bases, and 13 bases lay between the germline ends. CDR3 bases: TGTGCCAGCAGTTTAGGACAGACGCCTAACTACGAGCAGTACTTC. It specifies CASSLGQTPNYEQYF.

For this clonotype: At one of its ends the junction is not consistent with the germline gene, which may arise from a read error. The V and J genes are TRBV3-1 and TRBJ2-4; TRBD1 might be the D (6 bases). The CDR3 sequence is 15 residues long. Germline V gene data show CDR1 as LGHDT and CDR2 as YNNKEL (reference sequence). CDR3 nucleotide sequence: TGTGCCAGCAGCCCCCGTTCAGGGGTCAAAACCATTCAGTACTTC. It yields the protein CASSPRSGVKTIQYF.

This clonotype has just a few counts. The genes are TRBV6-2 or TRBV6-3 and TRBJ2-1; 7 bases match TRBD2. This CDR3 is built from 15 residues. V lost 2 bases to trimming and J lost 7 bases; unmatched junction nucleotides: 8. CDR1 and CDR2 (germline): MNHEY, SVGEGT. DNA of the CDR3: TGTGCCAGCAGTTACCCTAGCGGACCTCGAAATGAGCAGTTCTTC. Protein sequence: CASSYPSGPRNEQFF.

The sample holds many counts of this clonotype. The chain recombines TRBV3-2 with TRBJ2-2; whether TRBD2, the table's D call, matches the DNA was not checked. TRBV3-2 is a pseudogene. The CDR3 length is 17 residues. CDR3 protein: CASSPRTSGSPTGELFF. The DNA of the CDR3 is TGTGCCAGCAGCCCACGGACTAGCGGGAGCCCCACCGGGGAGCTGTTTTTT.

For this clonotype: A much larger clone sits a single nucleotide away, making a read error possible. The gene calls are TRBV7-7 and TRBJ2-7; TRBD2 matches at 7 bases. Germline V lookup: CDR1 SSHAT, CDR2 FNYEAQ (reference sequence). This CDR3 contains 13 residues. The chain's CDR3 is CASSPGGLGEQYF. In DNA, the CDR3 is TGTGCTAGCAGCCCGGGGGGACTGGGCGAGCAGTACTTC.

This clonotype showed up many times. This chain joins TRBV28 and TRBJ1-5, with TRBD1 identical over 10 bases. V trimming: 4 bases; J trimming: 6 bases; junction bases outside the gene matches: 12. The CDR3 contains 17 residues. The germline CDR1 and CDR2 sequences are MDHEN and SYDVKM. The chain's CDR3 is CASSSLHGQGGGQPQHF. The CDR3 DNA is TGTGCCAGCAGTTCTTTACACGGACAGGGGGGAGGTCAGCCCCAGCATTTT.

V and J are TRBV7-2 and TRBJ2-1, with TRBD1 matching 7 bases. Germline-derived CDR1 and CDR2 are SGHTA and FQGNSA. Trimming removed 3 bases from V and 7 bases from J; junction bases left unmatched: 6. This CDR3 is 14 amino acids long. The CDR3 nucleotides are TGTGCCAGCAGCTTCCGACAGGGTAGGAATGAGCAGTTCTTC. Protein product: CASSFRQGRNEQFF. Supplemented by reference TRBV7-2 and TRBJ2-1, the full variable domain reads GAGVSQSPSNKVTEKGKDVELRCDPISGHTALYWYRQSLGQGLEFLIYFQGNSAPDKSGLPSDRFSAERTGGSVSTLTIQRTQQEDSAVYLCASSFRQGRNEQFFGPGTRLTVL.

This clonotype was found many times. This chain joins TRBV7-6 and TRBJ2-5, with D hard to call. Germline V CDR1 and CDR2: SGHVS, FNYEAQ. V was cut by 5 bases and J by 0 bases, with 7 bases left in between. The CDR3 spans 13 residues. CDR3 in amino acids: CASSALYQETQYF. CDR3 nucleotides: TGTGCCAGCAGCGCGCTGTACCAAGAGACCCAGTACTTC.